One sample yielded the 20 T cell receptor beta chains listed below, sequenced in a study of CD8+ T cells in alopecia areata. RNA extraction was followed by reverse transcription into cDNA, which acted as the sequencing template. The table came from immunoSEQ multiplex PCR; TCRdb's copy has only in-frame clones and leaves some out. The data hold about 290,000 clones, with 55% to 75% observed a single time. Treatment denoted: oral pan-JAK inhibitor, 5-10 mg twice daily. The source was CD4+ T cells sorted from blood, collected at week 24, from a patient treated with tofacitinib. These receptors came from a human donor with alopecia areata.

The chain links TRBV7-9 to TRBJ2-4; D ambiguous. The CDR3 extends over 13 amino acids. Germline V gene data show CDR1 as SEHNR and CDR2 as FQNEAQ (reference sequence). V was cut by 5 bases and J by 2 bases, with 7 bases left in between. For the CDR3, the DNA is TGTGCCAGCAGCCCGCGCTCCAAAAACATTCAGTACTTC. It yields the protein CASSPRSKNIQYF.

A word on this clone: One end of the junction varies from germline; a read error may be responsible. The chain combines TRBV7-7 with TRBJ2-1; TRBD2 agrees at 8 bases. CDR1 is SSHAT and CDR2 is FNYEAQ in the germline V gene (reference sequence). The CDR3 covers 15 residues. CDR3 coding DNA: TGTGCTAGCAGCTTAGATGGCGGGGGGAACAATGAGCAGTTCTTC. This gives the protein CASSLDGGGNNEQFF. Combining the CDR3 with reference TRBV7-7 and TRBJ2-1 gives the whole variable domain GAGVSQSPRYKVTKRGQDVTLRCDPISSHATLYWYQQALGQGPEFLTYFNYEAQPDKSGLPSDRFSAERPEGSISTLTIQRTEQRDSAMYRCASSLDGGGNNEQFFGPGTRLTVL.

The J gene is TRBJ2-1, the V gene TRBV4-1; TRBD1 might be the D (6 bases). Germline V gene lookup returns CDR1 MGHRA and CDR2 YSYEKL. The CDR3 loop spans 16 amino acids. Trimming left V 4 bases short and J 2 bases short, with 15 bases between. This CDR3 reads CASSLNPGEAYNEQFF. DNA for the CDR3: TGCGCCAGCAGCCTAAACCCAGGGGAAGCCTACAATGAGCAGTTCTTC.

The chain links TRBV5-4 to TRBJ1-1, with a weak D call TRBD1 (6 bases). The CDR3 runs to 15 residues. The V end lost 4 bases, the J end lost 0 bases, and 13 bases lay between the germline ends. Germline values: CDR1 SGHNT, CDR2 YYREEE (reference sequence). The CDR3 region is CASSVNGQLNTEAFF. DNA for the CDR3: TGTGCCAGCAGCGTGAACGGACAGTTGAACACTGAAGCTTTCTTT.

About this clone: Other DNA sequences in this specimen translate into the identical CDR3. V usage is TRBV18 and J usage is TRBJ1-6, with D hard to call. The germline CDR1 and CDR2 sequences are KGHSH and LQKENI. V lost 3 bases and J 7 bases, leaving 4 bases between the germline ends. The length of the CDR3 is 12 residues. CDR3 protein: CASSPSNSPLHF. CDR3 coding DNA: TGTGCCAGCTCACCCTCCAATTCACCCCTCCACTTT.

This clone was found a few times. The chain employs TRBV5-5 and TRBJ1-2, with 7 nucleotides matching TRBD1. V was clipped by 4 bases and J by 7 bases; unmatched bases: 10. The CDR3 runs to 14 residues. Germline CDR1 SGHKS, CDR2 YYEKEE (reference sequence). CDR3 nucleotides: TGTGCCAGCAGCCACGGGTCAGGGGGTGGTGGCTACACCTTC. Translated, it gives CASSHGSGGGGYTF.

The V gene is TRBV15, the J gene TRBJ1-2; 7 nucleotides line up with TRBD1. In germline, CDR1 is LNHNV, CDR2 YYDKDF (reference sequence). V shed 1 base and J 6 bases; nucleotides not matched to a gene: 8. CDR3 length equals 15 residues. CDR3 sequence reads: CATSRGHTQGDGYTF. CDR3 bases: TGTGCCACCAGCAGAGGCCATACTCAGGGGGATGGCTACACCTTC.

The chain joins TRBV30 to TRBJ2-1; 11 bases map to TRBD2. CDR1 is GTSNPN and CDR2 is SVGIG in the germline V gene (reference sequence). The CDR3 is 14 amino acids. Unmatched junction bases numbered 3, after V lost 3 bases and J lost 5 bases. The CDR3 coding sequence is TGTGCCTGGAGCGGGACTAGCGGCCACAATGAGCAGTTCTTC. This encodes CAWSGTSGHNEQFF.

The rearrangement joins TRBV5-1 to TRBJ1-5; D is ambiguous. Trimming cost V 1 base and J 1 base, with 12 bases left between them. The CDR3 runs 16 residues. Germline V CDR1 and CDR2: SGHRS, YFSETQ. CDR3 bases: TGCGCCAGCAGCTTGTCAGGCCGAACGAGCAATCAGCCCCAGCATTTT. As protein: CASSLSGRTSNQPQHF.

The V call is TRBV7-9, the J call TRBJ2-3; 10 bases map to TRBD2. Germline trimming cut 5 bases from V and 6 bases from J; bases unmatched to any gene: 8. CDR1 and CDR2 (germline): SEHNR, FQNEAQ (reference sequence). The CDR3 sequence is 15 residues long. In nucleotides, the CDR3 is TGTGCCAGCAGCCCGTATAGCGGGGGGTCGGATACGCAGTATTTT. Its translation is CASSPYSGGSDTQYF.

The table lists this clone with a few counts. CDR3 DNA sequence: TGTGCCATCAGTGTTCATAACAGGGCTCAGTCCATTCAAGAGACCCAGTACTTC. Translating it yields CAISVHNRAQSIQETQYF. The chain links TRBV10-3 to TRBJ2-5; possibly TRBD1 for D (6 bases). Trimming pared 4 bases from V and 2 bases from J, leaving 23 bases between. This CDR3 region has 18 residues. Germline V gene data show CDR1 as ENHRY and CDR2 as SYGVKD.

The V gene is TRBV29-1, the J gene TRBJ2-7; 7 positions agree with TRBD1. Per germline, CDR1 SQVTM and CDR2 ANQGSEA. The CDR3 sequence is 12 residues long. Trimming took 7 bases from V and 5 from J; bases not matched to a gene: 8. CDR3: CSANEGGHEQYF. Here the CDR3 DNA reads TGCAGCGCCAACGAAGGGGGCCACGAGCAGTACTTC.

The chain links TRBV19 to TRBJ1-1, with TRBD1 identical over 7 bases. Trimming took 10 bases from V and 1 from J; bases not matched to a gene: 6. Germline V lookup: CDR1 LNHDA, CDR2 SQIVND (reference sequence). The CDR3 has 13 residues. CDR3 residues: CATRDRENTEAFF. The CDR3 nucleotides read TGTGCCACCCGTGACAGGGAGAACACTGAAGCTTTCTTT. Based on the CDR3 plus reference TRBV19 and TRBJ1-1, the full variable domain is DGGITQSPKYLFRKEGQNVTLSCEQNLNHDAMYWYRQDPGQGLRLIYYSQIVNDFQKGDIAEGYSVSREKKESFPLTVTSAQKNPTAFYLCATRDRENTEAFFGQGTRLTVV.

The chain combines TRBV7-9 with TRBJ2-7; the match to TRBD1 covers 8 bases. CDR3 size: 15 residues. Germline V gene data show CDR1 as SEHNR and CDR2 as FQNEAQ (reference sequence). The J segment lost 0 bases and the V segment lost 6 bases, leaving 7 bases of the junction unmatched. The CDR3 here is CASSFPGQASYEQYF. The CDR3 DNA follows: TGTGCCAGCAGTTTTCCGGGACAGGCCTCCTACGAGCAGTACTTC.

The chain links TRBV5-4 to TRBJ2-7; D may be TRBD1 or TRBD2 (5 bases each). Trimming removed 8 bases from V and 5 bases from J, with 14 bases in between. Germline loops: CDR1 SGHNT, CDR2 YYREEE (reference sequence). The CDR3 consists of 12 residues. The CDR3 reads CASSGRRDEQYF. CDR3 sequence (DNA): TGTGCCAGTTCGGGGCGAAGGGACGAGCAGTACTTC. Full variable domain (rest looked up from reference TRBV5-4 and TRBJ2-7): ETGVTQSPTHLIKTRGQQVTLRCSSQSGHNTVSWYQQALGQGPQFIFQYYREEENGRGNFPPRFSGLQFPNYSSELNVNALELDDSALYLCASSGRRDEQYFGPGTRLTVT.

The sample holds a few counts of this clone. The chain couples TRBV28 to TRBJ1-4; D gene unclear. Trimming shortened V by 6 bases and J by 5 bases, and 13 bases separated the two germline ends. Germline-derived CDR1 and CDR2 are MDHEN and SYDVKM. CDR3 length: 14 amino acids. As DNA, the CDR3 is TGTGCCAGCAGCCGACCGGGGAGGAATGAAAAACTGTTTTTT. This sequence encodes CASSRPGRNEKLFF.

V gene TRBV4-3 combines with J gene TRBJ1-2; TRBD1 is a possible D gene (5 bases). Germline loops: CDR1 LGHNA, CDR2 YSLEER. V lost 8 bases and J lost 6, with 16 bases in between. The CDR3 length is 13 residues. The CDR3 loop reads CASSRGRADGYTF. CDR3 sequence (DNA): TGCGCCAGCTCCCGCGGCAGGGCCGATGGCTACACCTTC.

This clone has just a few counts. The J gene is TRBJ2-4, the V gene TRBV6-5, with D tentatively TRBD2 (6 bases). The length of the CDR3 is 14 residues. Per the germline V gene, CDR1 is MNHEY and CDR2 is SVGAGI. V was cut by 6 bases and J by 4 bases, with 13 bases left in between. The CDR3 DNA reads TGTGCCAGCAGCCGACGGGGGACGAAAAACATTCAGTACTTC. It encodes CASSRRGTKNIQYF.

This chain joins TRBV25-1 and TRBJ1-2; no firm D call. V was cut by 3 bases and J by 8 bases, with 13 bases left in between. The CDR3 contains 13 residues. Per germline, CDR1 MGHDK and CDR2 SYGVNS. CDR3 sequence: CASSDVGLEGYTF. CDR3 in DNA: TGTGCCAGCAGTGACGTGGGGTTAGAAGGCTACACCTTC.

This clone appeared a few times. The CDR3 DNA follows: TGTGCCATCAAAGGACAGGCAAATTCACCCCTCCACTTT. It yields the protein CAIKGQANSPLHF. The chain is built from TRBV10-3 and TRBJ1-6; 7 bases match TRBD1. J was trimmed by 7 bases and V by 7 bases; bases with no gene match: 4. This CDR3 has 13 amino acids. Germline values: CDR1 ENHRY, CDR2 SYGVKD.